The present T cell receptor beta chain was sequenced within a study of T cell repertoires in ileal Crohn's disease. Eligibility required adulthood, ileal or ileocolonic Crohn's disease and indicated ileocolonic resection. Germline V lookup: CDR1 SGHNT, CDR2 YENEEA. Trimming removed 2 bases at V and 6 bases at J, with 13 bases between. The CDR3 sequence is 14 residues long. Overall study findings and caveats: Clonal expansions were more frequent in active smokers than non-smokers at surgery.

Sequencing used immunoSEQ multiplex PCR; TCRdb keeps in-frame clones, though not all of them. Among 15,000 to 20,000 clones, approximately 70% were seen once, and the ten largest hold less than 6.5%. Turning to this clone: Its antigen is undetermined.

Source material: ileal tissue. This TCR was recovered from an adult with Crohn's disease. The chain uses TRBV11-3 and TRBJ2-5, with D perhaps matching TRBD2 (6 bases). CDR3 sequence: CASSLTSSSKTQYF. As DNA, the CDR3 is TGTGCCAGCAGCTTAACTAGCAGCTCAAAGACCCAGTACTTC.